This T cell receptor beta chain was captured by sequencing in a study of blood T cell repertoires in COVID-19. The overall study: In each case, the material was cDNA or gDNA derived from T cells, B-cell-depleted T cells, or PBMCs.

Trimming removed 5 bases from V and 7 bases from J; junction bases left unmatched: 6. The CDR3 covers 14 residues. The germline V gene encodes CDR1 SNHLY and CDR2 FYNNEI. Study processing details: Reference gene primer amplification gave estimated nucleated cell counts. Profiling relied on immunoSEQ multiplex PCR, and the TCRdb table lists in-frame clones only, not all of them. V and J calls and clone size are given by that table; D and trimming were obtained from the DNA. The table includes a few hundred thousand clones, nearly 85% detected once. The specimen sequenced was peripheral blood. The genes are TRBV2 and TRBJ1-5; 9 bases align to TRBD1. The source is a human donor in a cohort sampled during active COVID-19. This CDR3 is CASSTGTGYQPQHF. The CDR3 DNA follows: TGTGCCAGCAGTACCGGGACAGGGTACCAGCCCCAGCATTTT.